The 29 T cell receptor beta chains below come from one sample, sequenced in a study of metastatic and nonmetastatic thyroid tumors. TCRdb reanalyzed the PCR reads via MiXCR. Seen here are around 70,000 clones, around 19% observed once, and the top ten hold about 13%. No patient received treatment before thyroid surgery. The source material was blood. These receptors originate from a female donor with papillary thyroid cancer or a benign thyroid nodule (not recorded which). Some clones in this sample may be carry-over from other donors' samples.

This clone was counted at least ten times. The rearrangement uses TRBV11-2 and TRBJ2-2; D might be TRBD2 (6 bases). This CDR3 comprises 16 residues. From germline, CDR1 is SGHAT and CDR2 FQNNGV. The germline V and J ends were trimmed by 0 bases and 1 base, with 9 bases remaining between them. CDR3 residues: CASSLEGGVNTGELFF. The CDR3 DNA reads as TGTGCCAGCAGCTTAGAGGGCGGGGTGAACACCGGGGAGCTGTTTTTT.

Ten or more counts support this clone. J is TRBJ2-2 and V is TRBV4-2, with 11 bases identical to TRBD2. Germline V gives CDR1 LGHNA, CDR2 YNFKEQ. Losses at the gene ends were 1 base for V and 4 bases for J; bases not matched to a gene: 5. The length of the CDR3 is 17 residues. CDR3 DNA: TGTGCCAGCAGCCAAGCAGGCCTAGCGGGAGGCACCGGGGAGCTGTTTTTT. Translation: CASSQAGLAGGTGELFF.

The genes are TRBV11-2 and TRBJ2-2; 14 nucleotides line up with TRBD2. This CDR3 spans 19 amino acids. Germline V gene lookup returns CDR1 SGHAT and CDR2 FQNNGV. The V segment lost 5 bases and the J segment 0 bases; nucleotides outside the gene matches: 8. CDR3: CASSPRLAGGPTNTGELFF. CDR3 DNA: TGTGCCAGCAGCCCACGACTAGCGGGAGGGCCTACGAACACCGGGGAGCTGTTTTTT. Supplemented by reference TRBV11-2 and TRBJ2-2, the full variable domain reads EAGVAQSPRYKIIEKRQSVAFWCNPISGHATLYWYQQILGQGPKLLIQFQNNGVVDDSQLPKDRFSAERLKGVDSTLKIQPAKLEDSAVYLCASSPRLAGGPTNTGELFFGEGSRLTVL.

This clone was found many times. The V and J genes are TRBV30 and TRBJ1-5; 8 nucleotides line up with TRBD1. Germline assignment: CDR1 GTSNPN and CDR2 SVGIG (reference sequence). This CDR3 comprises 14 residues. V lost 5 bases and J lost 4; bases outside the gene matches: 7. The CDR3 bases are TGTGCCTGGTCGACAGGGGTGGGGAATCAGCCCCAGCATTTT. Protein: CAWSTGVGNQPQHF.

This clone was seen many times. The rearrangement joins TRBV19 to TRBJ1-1, with 8 bases aligning to TRBD1. The CDR3 is made up of 14 amino acids. From germline, CDR1 is LNHDA and CDR2 SQIVND (reference sequence). V was clipped by 6 bases and J by 6 bases; unmatched bases: 9. The CDR3 spells CASRPTGVAAEAFF. For the CDR3, the DNA is TGTGCCAGTAGGCCGACAGGGGTCGCAGCTGAAGCTTTCTTT.

In its sample, this clone was seen many times. The V and J genes are TRBV6-1 and TRBJ1-2; D unresolved. This CDR3 is built from 14 residues. Germline V gene sequence: CDR1 MNHNS, CDR2 SASEGT. V lost 4 bases and J lost 6, with 15 bases in between. CDR3 nucleotide sequence: TGTGCCAGCAGTGTAGGGCACCTAGGGAATGGCTACACCTTC. It codes for CASSVGHLGNGYTF.

This chain connects TRBV3-1 to TRBJ2-7; 7 nucleotides agree with TRBD2. This CDR3 has 14 residues. Germline CDR1 and CDR2: LGHDT and YNNKEL (reference sequence). V dropped 4 bases and J dropped 7; count of bases not matched to a gene: 10. The CDR3 sequence: CASSPGTTVDEQYF. The CDR3 region has the DNA TGTGCCAGCAGCCCCGGGACTACAGTAGATGAGCAGTACTTC.

This clone has ten or more counts. V and J are TRBV19 and TRBJ1-3; D remains unclear. Germline loops: CDR1 LNHDA, CDR2 SQIVND (reference sequence). The CDR3 has 15 amino acids. Trimming cost V 3 bases and J 3 bases, with 12 bases left between them. DNA of the CDR3: TGTGCCAGTAGTATTAGAATCTCGGGTGGAAACACCATATATTTT. Its translation is CASSIRISGGNTIYF. Combining the CDR3 with reference TRBV19 and TRBJ1-3 gives the whole variable domain DGGITQSPKYLFRKEGQNVTLSCEQNLNHDAMYWYRQDPGQGLRLIYYSQIVNDFQKGDIAEGYSVSREKKESFPLTVTSAQKNPTAFYLCASSIRISGGNTIYFGEGSWLTVV.

In this sample, this clone turned up many times. The V and J genes are TRBV5-1 and TRBJ2-1, with 7 nucleotides matching TRBD2. Germline-derived CDR1 and CDR2 are SGHRS and YFSETQ. Trimming cost V 5 bases and J 0 bases; bases outside gene matches: 11. This CDR3 comprises 17 residues. The CDR3 nucleotides read TGCGCCAGCAGAGCCCGGGCGGGGGTTAGCTCCTACAATGAGCAGTTCTTC. Protein: CASRARAGVSSYNEQFF.

The CDR3 is CASSFSGGYQPQHF. The CDR3 DNA reads as TGTGCCAGCAGCTTTTCAGGGGGTTATCAGCCCCAGCATTTT. V gene TRBV7-2 combines with J gene TRBJ1-5, with TRBD1 matching over 7 bases. Unmatched junction bases numbered 4, after V lost 3 bases and J lost 5 bases. Germline lookup yields CDR1 SGHTA and CDR2 FQGNSA. The CDR3 spans 14 residues.

This clone was recorded at least ten times. CDR3 protein: CASSHPGGQPQHF. The DNA of the CDR3 is TGTGCCAGCAGCCACCCAGGGGGTCAGCCCCAGCATTTT. The chain links TRBV2 to TRBJ1-5, with 7 bases lining up with TRBD1. Germline CDR1 reads SNHLY; CDR2 reads FYNNEI. The CDR3 sequence is 13 residues long. V lost 6 bases and J lost 6; bases outside the gene matches: 5.

The rearrangement links TRBV6-1 to TRBJ1-3; D unclear. CDR3 size: 14 residues. Germline CDR1 and CDR2: MNHNS and SASEGT. Trimming pared 8 bases from V and 4 bases from J, leaving 15 bases between. The chain's CDR3 is CASQVPAKGNTIYF. The CDR3 DNA reads TGTGCCAGCCAGGTCCCAGCAAAAGGAAACACCATATATTTT.

This clone showed up many times. The chain recombines TRBV6-1 with TRBJ2-7, with TRBD2 identical over 9 bases. The germline CDR1 and CDR2 sequences are MNHNS and SASEGT. Trimming at V came to 5 bases and at J to 2 bases, leaving 4 bases not matched to a gene. The CDR3 consists of 14 residues. Written as DNA, the CDR3 is TGTGCCAGCAGTCCGCAGCGGGGGGCCTACGAGCAGTACTTC. This gives the protein CASSPQRGAYEQYF.

The table lists this clone with many counts. This may be a read error, as it is one base from a much larger clone. This likely comes from a read error, as the CDR3 has no conserved phenylalanine or tryptophan at its end. Here the CDR3 DNA reads TGTGCCAGCAGTGGGAGCCTGAACACTGAAGCTTTCCTT. It codes for CASSGSLNTEAFL. The chain joins TRBV28 to TRBJ1-1; no clear D. V lost 5 bases, J lost 0 bases, and 7 bases lay in between. The CDR3 covers 13 residues. Germline V gene sequence: CDR1 MDHEN, CDR2 SYDVKM.

Ten or more counts support this clone. The rearrangement links TRBV12-3 or TRBV12-4 to TRBJ1-1; D gene unclear. Trimming shortened V by 6 bases and J by 6 bases, and 11 bases separated the two germline ends. The length of the CDR3 is 12 residues. The DNA of the CDR3 is TGTGCCAGCAGCCCGGGTACGGCTGAAGCTTTCTTT. It yields the protein CASSPGTAEAFF.

This clone was seen ten or more times. This chain links TRBV6-2 or TRBV6-3 with TRBJ1-5, with a possible D match to TRBD1 (5 bases). Per germline, CDR1 MNHEY and CDR2 SVGEGT. The CDR3 consists of 14 residues. V was shortened by 5 bases and J by 6 bases, with 14 bases between the two germline ends. CDR3 sequence: CASSPSPGGQPQHF. The CDR3 region has the DNA TGTGCCAGCAGTCCTAGCCCCGGGGGTCAGCCCCAGCATTTT.

The CDR3 region has the DNA TGTGCCAGCACGGGGGTGTCCGGGGGCTTGTTTTCTGGCTACACCTTC. Residues: CASTGVSGGLFSGYTF. The chain recombines TRBV28 with TRBJ1-2, with a tentative D call TRBD1 (6 bases). Trimming pared 7 bases from V and 7 bases from J, leaving 25 bases between. This CDR3 comprises 16 residues. Per germline, CDR1 MDHEN and CDR2 SYDVKM.

This clone was recorded at least ten times. This CDR3 is CAIRRTSEGYTF. Here the CDR3 DNA reads TGTGCCATCAGGAGGACATCTGAAGGCTACACCTTC. V and J are TRBV10-3 and TRBJ1-2; a weak D match, TRBD1 (5 bases). Looked up from germline, CDR1 is ENHRY and CDR2 is SYGVKD. This CDR3 contains 12 residues. V dropped 6 bases and J dropped 8 bases, with 13 bases sitting between them.

This clone was counted many times. This sequence joins TRBV28 and TRBJ1-4, with 7 nucleotides matching TRBD1. This CDR3 has 13 residues. In germline, CDR1 is MDHEN, CDR2 SYDVKM. After removal of 8 bases from V and 6 bases from J, the junction contained 6 bases not matched to a gene. The CDR3 here is CASFGRGYEKLFF. CDR3 DNA sequence: TGTGCCAGCTTCGGCAGGGGGTATGAAAAACTGTTTTTT. Drawing the rest from reference TRBV28 and TRBJ1-4, the complete variable domain is DVKVTQSSRYLVKRTGEKVFLECVQDMDHENMFWYRQDPGLGLRLIYFSYDVKMKEKGDIPEGYSVSREKKERFSLILESASTNQTSMYLCASFGRGYEKLFFGSGTQLSVL.

This clone turned up a few times. This sequence joins TRBV19 and TRBJ1-6, with D maybe TRBD1 (5 bases). Germline loops: CDR1 LNHDA, CDR2 SQIVND (reference sequence). Trimming shortened V by 7 bases and J by 5 bases, and 15 bases separated the two germline ends. The CDR3 consists of 15 residues. CDR3 coding DNA: TGTGCCAGTACCCCACGTTGGGACCATAATTCACCCCTCCACTTT. Its protein is CASTPRWDHNSPLHF.

This clone showed up just a few times. The chain has TRBV6-5 and TRBJ1-6; 10 bases line up with TRBD1. CDR3 length: 17 residues. Germline V CDR1 and CDR2: MNHEY, SVGAGI. V trimming: 0 bases; J trimming: 6 bases; junction bases outside the gene matches: 5. The CDR3 here is CASSYSGTGVGNSPLHF. The DNA for the CDR3 is TGTGCCAGCAGTTACTCTGGGACAGGGGTCGGTAATTCACCCCTCCACTTT.

In regard to this clone: This may be a read error: a much more frequent sequence differs by one nucleotide. V gene TRBV9 combines with J gene TRBJ2-3; possibly TRBD1 for D (6 bases). From germline, CDR1 is SGDLS and CDR2 YYNGEE. V was trimmed by 5 bases and J by 1 base, leaving 14 bases between them. The CDR3 contains 15 residues. The CDR3 nucleotides read TGTGCCAGCAGAGTAAATCCAGGGGGCACAGATACGCAGTATTTT. Amino acid sequence: CASRVNPGGTDTQYF.

The chain carries TRBV11-2 and TRBJ2-7; no clear D gene. V lost 7 bases and J 7 bases, leaving 11 bases between the germline ends. CDR3 length: 11 residues. Germline values: CDR1 SGHAT, CDR2 FQNNGV. The CDR3 nucleotides read TGTGCCAGCACCTCCGCCGGGGAGCAGTACTTC. As protein: CASTSAGEQYF.

This clone was seen repeatedly, ten times or more. The chain recombines TRBV6-2 or TRBV6-3 with TRBJ2-3; 10 bases match TRBD2. V shed 5 bases, J shed 3 bases, and the junction held 11 bases outside the gene matches. The CDR3 runs to 17 residues. From germline, CDR1 is MNHEY and CDR2 SVGEGT. For the CDR3, the DNA is TGTGCCAGCAGTACCGGCTTAGCGGGAGGAGTAACAGATACGCAGTATTTT. Amino acid sequence: CASSTGLAGGVTDTQYF.

This clone was picked up a small number of times. The chain joins TRBV28 to TRBJ2-7; D tentatively fits TRBD1 or TRBD2 (5 bases each). This CDR3 contains 13 residues. CDR1 is MDHEN, CDR2 SYDVKM, per germline. V shed 7 bases and J shed 2 bases, with 12 bases lying between them. CDR3 nucleotide sequence: TGTGCCAGCACTAGGGACCGACCCTACGAGCAGTACTTC. This encodes CASTRDRPYEQYF.

This clone showed up many times. This rearrangement joins TRBV27 to TRBJ1-1; 8 bases agree with TRBD1. Looked up from germline, CDR1 is MNHEY and CDR2 is SMNVEV (reference sequence). The junction had 8 bases not matched to a gene; V was cut back by 3 bases and J by 5 bases. There are 15 residues in the CDR3. CDR3 loop: CASSFRITGGTEAFF. CDR3 DNA: TGTGCCAGCAGTTTCCGGATTACAGGGGGTACTGAAGCTTTCTTT.

The table lists this clone with many counts. The chain carries TRBV11-3 and TRBJ2-7; either TRBD1 or TRBD2 may supply D (6 bases each). The CDR3 loop spans 15 amino acids. The germline V and J ends were trimmed by 0 bases and 2 bases, with 11 bases remaining between them. The germline CDR1 and CDR2 sequences are SGHNT and YENEEA. The CDR3 DNA reads as TGTGCCAGCAGCTTAGAAGGGGGGTTACCCTACGAGCAGTACTTC. Amino acids: CASSLEGGLPYEQYF.

This clone has at least ten counts. This sequence may be a read error, since a much larger clone differs from it by one base. The V call is TRBV28, the J call TRBJ1-2; D might be TRBD1 (6 bases). The CDR3 runs 15 residues. Germline V lookup: CDR1 MDHEN, CDR2 SYDVKM. The V end lost 4 bases, the J end lost 7 bases, and 19 bases lay between the germline ends. For the CDR3, the DNA is TGTGCCAGCAGTTCCCGGGAGGGGGGGCGCCGTGGCTACACCTTC. Amino acids: CASSSREGGRRGYTF.

This clone was observed at least ten times. The CDR3 DNA sequence: TGTGCCAGCAGCTTAGCCTCTGGAAACACCATATATTTT. Translating it yields CASSLASGNTIYF. The V gene is TRBV7-9, the J gene TRBJ1-3; D is unclear. The CDR3 spans 13 residues. Germline V CDR1 and CDR2: SEHNR, FQNEAQ (reference sequence). Between the trimmed V and J ends, which lost 0 bases and 0 bases, there was a span of 0 bases.